This TCR beta chain was documented in a study of shared clonotypes between healthy human individuals (dated by TCRdb to 2018 to 2020). In terms of the full investigation: The cohort included three men and a couple of women between 18 and 49 years of age. For each donor, CD4 naive and CD4 memory were each given three plates, CD8 naive was given two plates, and CD8 memory was given one plate. To estimate repertoire size and how much clonotypes are shared between individuals, the study performed deep sequencing of blood TCR repertoires from roughly five healthy adults. To increase sequencing depth and limit assay-specific biases, TCR repertoire library preparation and sequencing were carried out by different laboratories using diverse techniques. Between about 0.9 and 10 billion PBMCs per donor were obtained by leukapheresis. The paper as a whole reports these results and caveats: Clonotypes shared by all four sorted-subset donors showed higher generation probabilities than non-shared clonotypes. Even with the large sequencing depth, rarefaction of the sorted-subset datasets indicated that sequencing was incomplete. Sampling was restricted to blood, and TCR repertoires in tissues likely differ from the TCR repertoires found in blood. Naive subsets generally had larger estimated clonotype richness than memory subsets did. Across a few donors, approximately 5% of naive CD4, around 3.3% of naive CD8, under 2.5% of memory CD4, and approximately 0.4% of memory CD8 clonotypes were shared. Pairwise subsampling led to the expectation that sequencing depth would affect the degree of clonotype sharing among donors. Because the study included a small number of donors, the genetic and exposure-history diversity represented was limited.

Using the deep immunoSEQ assay, TCR CDR3 regions were amplified from genomic DNA by multiplex PCR. For each cell subset, the extracted genomic DNA was distributed evenly across all wells of several immunoSEQ 96-well plates, and each plate served as one replicate. Each replicate PCR for sorted subsets received roughly 200 ng genomic DNA, equal to some 32,000 T cell genomes. The purified libraries were quantified using a Qubit 3.0 fluorometer, sized with a Bioanalyzer 2100, and then quantified again using the KAPA Library Quantification kit. Every immunoSEQ 96-well plate was sequenced on a separate single-read 150-cycle Illumina NextSeq 550 flow cell. The source study handled its data this way. The immunoSEQ output contained only junctional sequences without quality scores, so filtering could not match that applied to full-length reads. To assign V/J genes and CDR3, sequences were annotated against IMGT germline references using PyIR, a Python wrapper for IgBLAST v1.9. Reads were removed for weak V/J assignments (E-value above 1e-6), missing CDR3, stop codons, out-of-frame junctions, or ambiguous translated residues. A V3J clonotype was defined by an identical inferred V gene, J gene, and CDR3 amino acid sequence. The percentage overlap between two repertoires was calculated by dividing the number of shared unique clonotypes by the size of the smaller repertoire. Repertoire richness was assessed with RTK rarefaction, the Chao1 estimator, and Recon v2.1 estimates of unobserved clonotypes. OLGA was used to compute generation probabilities for all TCRbeta clonotypes that the gDNA method yielded from a handful of donors. This immuneACCESS table, as held by TCRdb, lists in-frame sequences with V and J called but not all clones. Of the missing ones, under half trace to an unresolved V gene in checked studies; the others have no known cause. Clonal size and the V and J genes are those of that table, whereas D and trimming came from the DNA. This sample holds roughly 2,300,000 clones; around 90% were observed only once. Together, the top ten hold 0.37% of the sample.

Donors were healthy HIV-negative adults with no recently reported acute infections or vaccinations. All donors were Caucasian adults living in Nashville, Tennessee, USA. CD4+ T cells were enriched by magnetic negative selection; naive cells were then positively selected on CD45RA, and the negative fraction formed the memory subset. After blood collection by leukapheresis, PBMCs were isolated using Ficoll-Histopaque density gradient centrifugation and then cryopreserved in the vapor phase of liquid nitrogen. Analytical flow cytometry was used to check the purity and quantity of each magnetically sorted T cell population. From each sorted fraction, genomic DNA was isolated and quantified by UV absorbance on a Nanodrop 2000c. For this clone: Which antigen it targets is not known. Base qualities are not provided; no much larger clone lies one nucleotide away.

CDR1 SGHKS and CDR2 YYEKEE were looked up in the germline V gene (reference sequence). The trim is 0 bases for V and 2 bases for J, with a gap of 9 bases between the germline ends. Taken from cysteine to phenylalanine, the CDR3 has 15 residues. This entry keeps only the CDR3 DNA: 45 bases, framed from base 1. This receptor was obtained from a man aged 18-30 years in good health. Some clones in this sample may be carry-over from other donors' samples. The sequenced sample consisted of naive CD4+ T cells from PBMCs. The cell subset or site tag for this specimen amounts to: CD45RA+ positively selected. The rearrangement joined TRBV5-5 to TRBJ1-3, with no confident D gene call. The CDR3 sequence is CASSLEGLTGNTIYF. The nucleotide sequence reads TGTGCCAGCAGCTTGGAGGGCCTAACTGGAAACACCATATATTTT.